One sample yielded the 19 T cell receptor beta chains listed below, sequenced in a study of CXCR3-negative and CXCR3-positive naive CD8 T cells (dated by TCRdb to about 2019). Summary of the overall study and its limitations: Compared with CXCR3-negative naive cells, CXCR3-positive naive cells had TRB CDR3s with higher hydrophobicity (lower Kidera factor 4), lower energy, and higher strength and volume indices.

Which antigens these TCRs recognize remains unknown. The instrument given in TCRdb is NextSeq 550. The Human TCR Profiling Kit (MiLaboratory) was used to prepare UMI-labeled 5' RACE TRB cDNA libraries. TCRdb reprocessed the sequencing reads and holds a single record per CDR3 protein sequence, with no DNA. This sample's records show 140,000 to 150,000 distinct CDR3 sequences. 0.25% to 0.35% of the sample is held by the ten biggest clonotypes. The sample consisted of naive CXCR3+ CD8+ T cells from blood. This specimen's cell subset or site label, interpreted: CD45RO-CCR7+CD27+CD95- naive CD8+ T cells expressing CXCR3 (TNR3+). These receptors were obtained from a human donor in good health. Some clones in this sample may be carry-over from other donors' samples.

This sequence joins TRBV4-2 and TRBJ2-3. The CDR3 has 13 residues. Germline CDR1 and CDR2: LGHNA and YNFKEQ. CDR3 sequence reads: CASSQFGPHTQYF.

The V and J genes are TRBV30 and TRBJ1-1. The CDR3 totals 13 residues. The germline CDR1 and CDR2 sequences are GTSNPN and SVGIG (reference sequence). This CDR3 is CAYKMKGNTEAFF.

The chain couples TRBV28 to TRBJ2-7; lacking DNA, the TRBD2 call made by TCRdb goes unchecked. Germline loops: CDR1 MDHEN, CDR2 SYDVKM. The CDR3 loop spans 17 amino acids. CDR3 loop: CASSFLSPDVGAYEQYF.

The rearrangement uses TRBV5-5 and TRBJ2-1; there is no DNA to check the TCRdb D call of TRBD1. Per the germline V gene, CDR1 is SGHKS and CDR2 is YYEKEE (reference sequence). The CDR3 is 15 residues long. CDR3 sequence reads: CASSTGQPWRNEQFF.

This rearrangement joins TRBV12-3 or TRBV12-4 to TRBJ2-5; TCRdb names TRBD1, which stays unverified in the absence of DNA. The CDR3 has 16 amino acids. CDR3: CASSLNYWGSQETQYF.

V usage is TRBV19 and J usage is TRBJ1-2. The CDR3 is made up of 12 amino acids. Germline lookup yields CDR1 LNHDA and CDR2 SQIVND (reference sequence). The CDR3: CASSDRDYGYTF.

The chain links TRBV3-1 to TRBJ2-1; TCRdb calls TRBD2, which cannot be checked without DNA. This CDR3 has 13 residues. From germline, CDR1 is LGHDT and CDR2 YNNKEL (reference sequence). CDR3 residues: CASSRGLENEQFF.

V gene TRBV7-8 combines with J gene TRBJ2-7; TCRdb outputs TRBD1, but without DNA this stays unchecked. CDR1 is SGHVS, CDR2 FQNEAQ, per germline. The CDR3 covers 15 residues. This CDR3 reads CASSSSGLWMEEQYF.

The chain recombines TRBV29-1 with TRBJ2-7. Germline loops: CDR1 SQVTM, CDR2 ANQGSEA. The CDR3 covers 13 residues. The CDR3 protein is CSAKTPPTYEQYF.

The chain is built from TRBV29-1 and TRBJ2-7; lacking DNA, the TRBD2 call made by TCRdb goes unchecked. In germline, CDR1 is SQVTM, CDR2 ANQGSEA. CDR3 size: 13 residues. This CDR3 reads CSVELRGHYEQYF.

This chain links TRBV28 with TRBJ2-6; TCRdb names TRBD2, which stays unverified in the absence of DNA. Germline CDR1 MDHEN, CDR2 SYDVKM. There are 20 residues in the CDR3. CDR3 protein: CASSLSIGDGSLSGANVLTF.

The gene calls are TRBV28 and TRBJ2-2; TCRdb returns TRBD1, unconfirmable since there is no DNA. Germline-derived CDR1 and CDR2 are MDHEN and SYDVKM. The CDR3 spans 15 residues. CDR3 amino acids: CASRSQGELPGELFF.

CDR3 sequence reads: CASSPGTRADTQYF. The chain recombines TRBV5-1 with TRBJ2-3; TCRdb picks TRBD2, but there is no DNA to check that call. The CDR3 totals 14 residues. Germline V lookup: CDR1 SGHRS, CDR2 YFSETQ. Drawing the rest from reference TRBV5-1 and TRBJ2-3, the complete variable domain is KAGVTQTPRYLIKTRGQQVTLSCSPISGHRSVSWYQQTPGQGLQFLFEYFSETQRNKGNFPGRFSGRQFSNSRSEMNVSTLELGDSALYLCASSPGTRADTQYFGPGTRLTVL.

This chain connects TRBV7-3 to TRBJ2-2. The CDR3 extends over 13 amino acids. Germline V gene sequence: CDR1 SGHTA, CDR2 FQGTGA. CDR3 in amino acids: CASSSTSAGELFF.

The chain carries TRBV1 and TRBJ2-3; TCRdb proposes TRBD2, but this gene call is untestable without DNA. TRBV1 is a pseudogene segment. The CDR3 length is 21 residues. The CDR3 reads CTSSQPGRLWGVAGRTDTQYF.

CDR3 sequence reads: CASSYSYQTGGDTEAFF. The rearrangement uses TRBV6-2 or TRBV6-3 and TRBJ1-1; TCRdb's D call, TRBD1, is unchecked because there is no DNA. The CDR3 runs 17 residues. Germline V gene sequence: CDR1 MNHEY, CDR2 SVGEGT.

The chain carries TRBV5-1 and TRBJ1-4. In germline, CDR1 is SGHRS, CDR2 YFSETQ. This CDR3 comprises 15 residues. This CDR3 reads CASSGGEQFNEKLFF.

The chain recombines TRBV7-9 with TRBJ1-1. Looked up from germline, CDR1 is SEHNR and CDR2 is FQNEAQ (reference sequence). This CDR3 is 13 amino acids long. The CDR3 protein is CASSPFLETEAFF.

The rearrangement uses TRBV7-2 and TRBJ2-5; as DNA is missing, the TRBD1 call by TCRdb cannot be tested. This CDR3 is built from 15 residues. The V gene's germline CDR1 is SGHTA and CDR2 FQGNSA. This chain's CDR3 is CASSSTGGRQETQYF.